This T cell receptor (beta chain) was observed in a study of blood T cell repertoires in COVID-19. In the authors' methods: Amplified reference gene primers provided the basis for estimating nucleated cell counts. Using immunoSEQ multiplex PCR, the repertoire was profiled, and TCRdb retains in-frame clones only, with some absent. That table supplies the V and J calls and clone size; D and trimming were determined from the DNA. The sample includes 220,000 or so clones, around 82% of them seen just once. V lost 0 bases and J lost 4, with 7 bases in between. Germline V gene sequence: CDR1 SGHRS, CDR2 YFSETQ. The CDR3 runs to 13 residues.

Sequencing used peripheral blood. This clonotype was sampled from a woman aged 60-75 years with acute or convalescent COVID-19. The chain links TRBV5-1 to TRBJ1-1, with unresolved D. CDR3 sequence: CASSLGPGTEAFF. CDR3 bases: TGCGCCAGCAGCTTGGGTCCGGGCACTGAAGCTTTCTTT.